Below are 5 T cell receptor beta chains sequenced from a single sample in a study of blood T cells in healthy people across ages. Combining a sample-barcoded 5' primer with a J-beta primer mix, a second PCR ran for roughly 7 to 12 cycles. TCRdb redid the calling of the 5' RACE reads with MiXCR, one entry per CDR3 protein. The sample yields hundreds of thousands of distinct CDR3 sequences, approximately 25% seen once. These data were also filed under a second study, of T cells of mothers and their children.

What was sequenced was blood. Receptor source: a boy younger than 18 in good health.

This chain connects TRBV7-2 to TRBJ1-6; tentative D call: TRBD1 (5 bases). The CDR3 has 14 amino acids. CDR1 and CDR2 from the germline V gene are SGHTA and FQGNSA. V lost 3 bases to trimming and J lost 3 bases, with 6 bases between them. CDR3 DNA: TGTGCCAGCAGCTTTGACAGCTATAATTCACCCCTCCACTTT. Its protein product is CASSFDSYNSPLHF.

This clonotype was counted a few times. The genes are TRBV7-9 and TRBJ2-1; no reliable D call. V was shortened by 8 bases and J by 0 bases, with 11 bases between the two germline ends. Germline V lookup: CDR1 SEHNR, CDR2 FQNEAQ (reference sequence). This CDR3 spans 14 amino acids. Here the CDR3 DNA reads TGTGCCAGCGGGTCATTTAGCTCCTACAATGAGCAGTTCTTC. Translation: CASGSFSSYNEQFF.

This sequence joins TRBV7-3 and TRBJ2-3, with TRBD2 matching 9 bases. This CDR3 is built from 15 residues. The V and J ends lost 4 bases and 3 bases, in that order; junction bases with no gene match: 5. Germline CDR1 is SGHTA and CDR2 is FQGTGA. This CDR3 reads CASSSKAGGTDTQYF. In DNA form, the CDR3 reads TGTGCCAGCAGCTCCAAAGCGGGAGGAACAGATACGCAGTATTTT.

Only a few counts were recorded for this clonotype. The J gene is TRBJ2-3, the V gene TRBV7-3, with D hard to call. CDR3 length: 13 residues. Germline assignment: CDR1 SGHTA and CDR2 FQGTGA. The ends were cut back, 5 bases at V and 2 bases at J, with 8 bases in the middle. The CDR3 region is CASSRSPTDTQYF. CDR3 sequence (DNA): TGTGCCAGCAGCCGTAGCCCCACAGATACGCAGTATTTT.

This clonotype has a handful of counts. V is TRBV7-2 and J is TRBJ2-5; TRBD2 agrees at 8 bases. The J call is in doubt because the DNA end fits TRBJ2-7 better. There are 15 residues in the CDR3. CDR1 is SGHTA, CDR2 FQGNSA, per germline. DNA for the CDR3: TGTGCCAGCAGCTTAGAGCCTAGCGGGTTCTACGAGCAGTACTTC. This sequence encodes CASSLEPSGFYEQYF.